Listed below are T cell receptor beta chains from one sample, sequenced in a study of molecular identifiers for immune sequencing clone quantification. TCRdb processed the PCR reads anew with MiXCR; each CDR3 protein has one entry. Found here are about 500,000 distinct CDR3 sequences, 25% of them singletons; the top ten hold 0.7% to 0.9%. The sample taken for sequencing was naive CD8+ T cells from blood, with Jurkat cell RNA spiked in. The receptors were sampled from a human donor in good health. Some libraries in this study had Jurkat cell RNA spiked in. The CDR3 runs from the conserved cysteine through the conserved F or W. The D gene is left open where the match is weak. Clone sizes are given selectively: once, few, many, or a class where the clone is expanded.

j_call | clone_size | v_call | d_call | cdr3_aa | cdr3_nt
TRBJ2-1 | . | TRBV5-5 | . | CASTSRRGLNSYNEQFF | TGTGCCAGCACCTCTCGGCGGGGGCTAAACTCCTACAATGAGCAGTTCTTC
TRBJ2-1 | few | TRBV5-1 | . | CASSLGWNNEQFF | TGCGCCAGCAGCTTGGGCTGGAACAATGAGCAGTTCTTC
TRBJ2-5 | many | TRBV6-5 | . | CASREARTHQETQYF | TGTGCCAGCAGAGAAGCGAGGACCCATCAAGAGACCCAGTACTTC
TRBJ1-3 | . | TRBV7-9 | . | CASSSTAVPIPFSGNTIYF | TGTGCCAGCAGCTCCACAGCGGTTCCAATCCCGTTCTCTGGAAACACCATATATTTT
TRBJ1-5 | few | TRBV12-3/TRBV12-4 | . | CASSFEFNQPQHF | TGTGCCAGCAGTTTTGAATTCAATCAGCCCCAGCATTTT
TRBJ2-7 | . | TRBV5-1 | . | CASSLDYGSSYEQYF | TGCGCCAGCAGCTTGGATTACGGGAGCTCCTACGAGCAGTACTTC
TRBJ2-1 | . | TRBV11-2 | TRBD1 | CARSLDPGQGNNEQFF | TGTGCCCGCAGCTTAGATCCGGGACAGGGTAACAATGAGCAGTTCTTC
TRBJ2-3 | few | TRBV12-3/TRBV12-4 | . | CASSLGPPGGVTDTQYF | TGTGCCAGCAGTCTGGGACCCCCCGGGGGAGTCACAGATACGCAGTATTTT
TRBJ2-3 | . | TRBV7-9 | . | CASSPPFRVRGYF | TGTGCCAGCAGCCCCCCTTTCCGGGTCCGGGGGTATTTT
TRBJ2-3 | once | TRBV30 | . | CAWSGGGRVVSTDTQYF | TGTGCCTGGAGTGGGGGGGGCAGGGTCGTGAGCACAGATACGCAGTATTTT
TRBJ1-2 | . | TRBV4-1 | . | CASSQDLSGRGPYGYTF | TGCGCCAGCAGCCAAGATCTGAGTGGCAGGGGACCTTATGGCTACACCTTC
TRBJ1-5 | few | TRBV27 | . | CASSLSSSQPQQF | TGTGCCAGCAGTTTATCCTCCTCTCAGCCCCAGCAATTT
TRBJ2-7 | few | TRBV5-1 | . | CASSGGPGGVWGYEQYF | TGCGCCAGCAGCGGCGGGCCAGGAGGGGTTTGGGGATACGAGCAGTACTTC
TRBJ2-5 | . | TRBV6-2/TRBV6-3 | . | CASSYWVGPVGREEETQYF | TGTGCCAGCAGTTACTGGGTCGGCCCAGTGGGCAGGGAGGAAGAGACCCAGTACTTC
TRBJ1-1 | . | TRBV5-3 | . | CASSLSLSGGTEAFF | TGTGCCAGCAGCTTGTCTCTTTCGGGGGGCACTGAAGCTTTCTTT
TRBJ2-6 | many | TRBV28 | . | CASSLAGFSGANVLTF | TGTGCCAGCAGCCTCGCGGGGTTCTCTGGGGCCAACGTCCTGACTTTC
TRBJ1-1 | few | TRBV11-2 | . | CASSLFTGGTEAFF | TGTGCCAGCAGCTTATTTACAGGCGGGACTGAAGCTTTCTTT
TRBJ1-2 | . | TRBV6-2/TRBV6-3 | . | CASTRSPNYGYTF | TGTGCCAGCACCCGAAGTCCCAACTATGGCTACACCTTC
TRBJ1-1 | many | TRBV7-9 | . | CASSLIDPSGAFF | TGTGCCAGCAGCTTAATCGACCCCAGCGGAGCTTTCTTT
TRBJ2-7 | . | TRBV20-1 | . | CSANPAHSYEQYF | TGCAGTGCCAACCCAGCACACTCCTACGAGCAGTACTTC
TRBJ2-7 | few | TRBV4-3 | . | CASGPEEHSYEQYF | TGCGCCAGCGGCCCCGAGGAACACTCCTACGAGCAGTACTTC
TRBJ2-2 | . | TRBV6-2/TRBV6-3 | . | CASRITPPGELFF | TGTGCCAGCAGAATTACACCTCCCGGGGAGCTGTTTTTT
TRBJ2-5 | . | TRBV13 | . | CASTPGHRGGETQYF | TGTGCCAGCACCCCCGGACACAGGGGGGGAGAGACCCAGTACTTC
TRBJ1-3 | . | TRBV9 | . | CASSLWTEDTIYF | TGTGCCAGCAGCCTATGGACCGAAGACACCATATATTTT
TRBJ2-3 | . | TRBV3-1 | . | CASSPYSDTQYF | TGTGCCAGCAGCCCGTACTCAGATACGCAGTATTTT
TRBJ2-1 | few | TRBV9 | . | CASSVAPEEKFYGNEQFF | TGTGCCAGCAGCGTAGCTCCGGAGGAAAAGTTTTATGGTAATGAGCAGTTCTTC